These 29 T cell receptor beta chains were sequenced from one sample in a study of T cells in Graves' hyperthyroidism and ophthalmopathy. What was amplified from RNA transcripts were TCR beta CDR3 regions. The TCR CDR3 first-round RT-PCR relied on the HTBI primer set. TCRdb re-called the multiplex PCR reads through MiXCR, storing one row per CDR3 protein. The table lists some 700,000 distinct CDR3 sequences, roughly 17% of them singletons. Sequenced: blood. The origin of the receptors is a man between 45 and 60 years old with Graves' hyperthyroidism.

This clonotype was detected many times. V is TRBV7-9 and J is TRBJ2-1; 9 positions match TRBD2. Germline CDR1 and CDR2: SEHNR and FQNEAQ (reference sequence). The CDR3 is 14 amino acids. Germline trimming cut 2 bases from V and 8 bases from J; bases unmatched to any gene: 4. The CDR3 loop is CASSLFSGRDEQFF. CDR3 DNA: TGTGCCAGCAGCTTATTTAGCGGGAGAGATGAGCAGTTCTTC.

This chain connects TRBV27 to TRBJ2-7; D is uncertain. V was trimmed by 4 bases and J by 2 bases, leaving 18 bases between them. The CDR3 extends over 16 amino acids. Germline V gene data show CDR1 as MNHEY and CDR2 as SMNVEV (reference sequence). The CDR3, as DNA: TGTGCCAGCAGTTACTTGTCGCGAGCCTTTACCTACGAGCAGTACTTC. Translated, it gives CASSYLSRAFTYEQYF.

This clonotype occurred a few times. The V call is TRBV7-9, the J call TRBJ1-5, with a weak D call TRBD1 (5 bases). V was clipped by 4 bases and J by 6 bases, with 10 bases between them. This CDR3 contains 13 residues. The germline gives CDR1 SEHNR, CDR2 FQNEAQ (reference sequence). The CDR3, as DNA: TGTGCCAGCAGCTACCAGAGGGGTCAGCCCCAGCATTTT. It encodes CASSYQRGQPQHF.

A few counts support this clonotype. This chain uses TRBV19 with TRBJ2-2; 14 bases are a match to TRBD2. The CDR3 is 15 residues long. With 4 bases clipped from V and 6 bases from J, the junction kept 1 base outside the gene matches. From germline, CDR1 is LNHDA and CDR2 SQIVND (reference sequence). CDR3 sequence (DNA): TGTGCCAGTAGTAGGACTAGCGGGAGGCCCGGGGAGCTGTTTTTT. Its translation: CASSRTSGRPGELFF.

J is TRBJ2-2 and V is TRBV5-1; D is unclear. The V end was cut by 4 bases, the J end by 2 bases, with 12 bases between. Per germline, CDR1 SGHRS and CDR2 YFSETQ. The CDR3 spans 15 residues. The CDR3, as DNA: TGCGCCAGCAGCCCTAACAATTTTAACACCGGGGAGCTGTTTTTT. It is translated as CASSPNNFNTGELFF.

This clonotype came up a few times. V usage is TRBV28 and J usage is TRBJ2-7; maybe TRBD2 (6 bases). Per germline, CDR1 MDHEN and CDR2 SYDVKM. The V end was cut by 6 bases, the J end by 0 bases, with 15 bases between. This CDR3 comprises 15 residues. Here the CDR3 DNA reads TGTGCCAGCAGGCCGGGACTCTTCAGCTCCTACGAGCAGTACTTC. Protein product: CASRPGLFSSYEQYF.

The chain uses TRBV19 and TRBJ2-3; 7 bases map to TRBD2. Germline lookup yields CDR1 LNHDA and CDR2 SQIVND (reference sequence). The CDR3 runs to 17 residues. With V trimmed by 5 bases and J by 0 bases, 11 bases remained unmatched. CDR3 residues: CASSDPGASGSTDTQYF. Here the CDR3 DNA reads TGTGCCAGTAGTGACCCTGGAGCTAGCGGTAGCACAGATACGCAGTATTTT.

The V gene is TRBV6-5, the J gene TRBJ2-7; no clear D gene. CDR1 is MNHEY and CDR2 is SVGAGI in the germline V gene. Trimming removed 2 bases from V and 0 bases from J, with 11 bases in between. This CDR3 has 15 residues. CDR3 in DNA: TGTGCCAGCAGTTACGGCCGATCCTCCTCCTACGAGCAGTACTTC. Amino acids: CASSYGRSSSYEQYF.

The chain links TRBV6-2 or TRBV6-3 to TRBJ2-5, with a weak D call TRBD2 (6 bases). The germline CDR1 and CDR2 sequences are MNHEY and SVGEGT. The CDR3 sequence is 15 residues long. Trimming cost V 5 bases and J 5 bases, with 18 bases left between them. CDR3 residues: CASSTGLLGAETQYF. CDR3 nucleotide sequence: TGTGCCAGCAGTACGGGACTCCTCGGGGCGGAGACCCAGTACTTC.

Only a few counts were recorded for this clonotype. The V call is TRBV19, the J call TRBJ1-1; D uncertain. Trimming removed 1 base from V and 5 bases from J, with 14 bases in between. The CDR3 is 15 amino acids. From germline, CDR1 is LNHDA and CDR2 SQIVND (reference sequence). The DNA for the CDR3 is TGTGCCAGTAGTATAGGCCCCACCTCGGGGACTGAAGCTTTCTTT. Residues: CASSIGPTSGTEAFF.

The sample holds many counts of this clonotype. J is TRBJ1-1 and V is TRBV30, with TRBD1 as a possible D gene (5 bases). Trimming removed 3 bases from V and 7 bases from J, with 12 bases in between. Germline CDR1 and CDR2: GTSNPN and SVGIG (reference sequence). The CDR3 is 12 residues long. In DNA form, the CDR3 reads TGTGCCTGGAGCTTTAAGGGGCGTGAAGCTTTCTTT. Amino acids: CAWSFKGREAFF.

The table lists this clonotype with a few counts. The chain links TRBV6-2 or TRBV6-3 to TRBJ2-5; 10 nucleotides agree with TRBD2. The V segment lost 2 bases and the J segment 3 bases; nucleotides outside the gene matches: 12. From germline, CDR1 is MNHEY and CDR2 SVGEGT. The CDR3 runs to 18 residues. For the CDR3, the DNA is TGTGCCAGCAGTTACGGGACGCTAGCGGGAGTGGGTGAAGAGACCCAGTACTTC. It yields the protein CASSYGTLAGVGEETQYF.

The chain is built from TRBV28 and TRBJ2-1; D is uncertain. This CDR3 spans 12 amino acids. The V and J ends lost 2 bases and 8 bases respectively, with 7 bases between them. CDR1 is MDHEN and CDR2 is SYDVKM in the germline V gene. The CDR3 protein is CASSLRLHEQFF. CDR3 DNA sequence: TGTGCCAGCAGTTTAAGGCTACATGAGCAGTTCTTC.

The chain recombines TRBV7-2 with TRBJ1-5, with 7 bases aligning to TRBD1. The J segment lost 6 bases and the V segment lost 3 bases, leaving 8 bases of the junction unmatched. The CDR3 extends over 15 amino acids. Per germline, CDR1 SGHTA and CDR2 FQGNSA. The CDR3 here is CASSLRGNRGQPQHF. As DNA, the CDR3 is TGTGCCAGCAGCTTGCGGGGGAACAGGGGTCAGCCCCAGCATTTT.

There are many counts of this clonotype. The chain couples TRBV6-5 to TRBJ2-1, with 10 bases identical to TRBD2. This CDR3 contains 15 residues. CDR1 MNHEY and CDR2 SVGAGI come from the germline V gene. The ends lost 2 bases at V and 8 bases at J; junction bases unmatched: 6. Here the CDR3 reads CASSYNQREGHEQFF. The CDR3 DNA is TGTGCCAGCAGTTACAACCAGCGGGAGGGCCATGAGCAGTTCTTC.

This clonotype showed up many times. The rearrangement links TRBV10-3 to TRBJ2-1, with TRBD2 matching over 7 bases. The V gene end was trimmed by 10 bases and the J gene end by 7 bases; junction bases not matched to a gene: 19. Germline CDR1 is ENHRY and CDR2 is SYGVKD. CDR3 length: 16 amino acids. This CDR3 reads CATDPAGELRRNEQFF. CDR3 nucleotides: TGTGCCACGGACCCCGCGGGAGAACTGCGTCGGAATGAGCAGTTCTTC.

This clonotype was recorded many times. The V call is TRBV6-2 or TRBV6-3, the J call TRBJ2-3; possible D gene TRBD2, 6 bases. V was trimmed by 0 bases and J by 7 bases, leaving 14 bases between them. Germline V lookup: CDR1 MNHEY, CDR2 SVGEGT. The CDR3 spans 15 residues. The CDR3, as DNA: TGTGCCAGCAGTTACTCGCCACGGGAGCTGAATACGCAGTATTTT. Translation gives CASSYSPRELNTQYF.

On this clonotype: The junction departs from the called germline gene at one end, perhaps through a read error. CDR3 coding DNA: TGTGCCAGCAGCCCCGAATCATACGTTATAGGTCGGAGGAAGGACTTC. This codes for CASSPESYVIGRRKDF. The rearrangement links TRBV7-2 to TRBJ2-5; maybe TRBD2 (5 bases). The CDR3 contains 16 residues. From germline, CDR1 is SGHTA and CDR2 FQGNSA. Filled out from reference TRBV7-2 and TRBJ2-5, the complete variable domain reads GAGVSQSPSNKVTEKGKDVELRCDPISGHTALYWYRQSLGQGLEFLIYFQGNSAPDKSGLPSDRFSAERTGGSVSTLTIQRTQQEDSAVYLCASSPESYVIGRRKDFGPGTRLLVL.

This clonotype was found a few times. CDR3 in DNA: TGTGCCAGCAGCTTAACCTCGGGAGGTGAGCAGTTCTTC. The encoded protein is CASSLTSGGEQFF. The chain carries TRBV7-9 and TRBJ2-1; 7 bases agree with TRBD2. Germline lookup yields CDR1 SEHNR and CDR2 FQNEAQ (reference sequence). The CDR3 sequence is 13 residues long. Trimming at V came to 2 bases and at J to 9 bases, leaving 4 bases not matched to a gene.

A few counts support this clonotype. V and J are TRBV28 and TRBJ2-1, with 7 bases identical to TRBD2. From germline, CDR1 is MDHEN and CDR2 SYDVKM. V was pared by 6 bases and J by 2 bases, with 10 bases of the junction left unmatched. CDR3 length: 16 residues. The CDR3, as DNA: TGTGCCAGCAGACATTTGGCGGGAGCCCCCTACAATGAGCAGTTCTTC. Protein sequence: CASRHLAGAPYNEQFF.

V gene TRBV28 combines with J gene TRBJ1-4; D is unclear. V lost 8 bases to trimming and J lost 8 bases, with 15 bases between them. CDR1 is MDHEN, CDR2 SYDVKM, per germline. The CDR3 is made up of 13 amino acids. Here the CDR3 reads CASEIRLGEKLFF. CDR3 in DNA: TGTGCCAGCGAGATAAGGTTGGGAGAAAAACTGTTTTTT.

The CDR3 coding sequence is TGTGCCAGCAGCTCACAGGGGTTAGTGGGCGGCTACACCTTC. Its translation is CASSSQGLVGGYTF. This chain links TRBV7-9 with TRBJ1-2, with 7 positions matching TRBD1. J was trimmed by 8 bases and V by 4 bases; bases with no gene match: 10. Germline values: CDR1 SEHNR, CDR2 FQNEAQ (reference sequence). The CDR3 has 14 amino acids.

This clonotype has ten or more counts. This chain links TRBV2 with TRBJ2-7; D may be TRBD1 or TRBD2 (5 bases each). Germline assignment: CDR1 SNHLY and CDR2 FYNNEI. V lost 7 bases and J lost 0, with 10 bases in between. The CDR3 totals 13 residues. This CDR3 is CASMGVTSYEQYF. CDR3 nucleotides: TGTGCCAGCATGGGGGTCACCTCCTACGAGCAGTACTTC.

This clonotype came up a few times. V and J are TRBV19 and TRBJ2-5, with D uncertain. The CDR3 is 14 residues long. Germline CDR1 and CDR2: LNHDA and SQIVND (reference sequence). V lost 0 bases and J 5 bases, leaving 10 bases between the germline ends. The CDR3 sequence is CASSIDVQWETQYF. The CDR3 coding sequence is TGTGCCAGTAGTATAGATGTACAGTGGGAGACCCAGTACTTC.

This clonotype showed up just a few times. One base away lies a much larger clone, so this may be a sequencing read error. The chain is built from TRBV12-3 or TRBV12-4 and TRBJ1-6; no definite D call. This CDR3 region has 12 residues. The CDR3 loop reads CASSSGYSPPHF. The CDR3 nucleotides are TGTGCCAGCAGTAGCGGTTATTCACCCCCCCACTTT.

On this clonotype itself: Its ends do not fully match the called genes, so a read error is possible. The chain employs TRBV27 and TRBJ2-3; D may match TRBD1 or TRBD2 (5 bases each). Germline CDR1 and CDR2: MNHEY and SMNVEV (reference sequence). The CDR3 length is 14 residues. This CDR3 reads CAGSLSRGPDTQYF. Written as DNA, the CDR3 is TGTGCCGGCAGTTTATCGAGGGGCCCAGATACGCAGTATTTT.

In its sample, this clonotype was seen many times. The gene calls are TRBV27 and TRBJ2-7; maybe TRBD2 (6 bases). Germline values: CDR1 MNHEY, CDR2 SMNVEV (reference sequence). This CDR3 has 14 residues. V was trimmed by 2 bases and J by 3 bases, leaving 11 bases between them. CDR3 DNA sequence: TGTGCCAGCAGTTTACGGGGGAATTACTACGAGCAGTACTTC. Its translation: CASSLRGNYYEQYF.

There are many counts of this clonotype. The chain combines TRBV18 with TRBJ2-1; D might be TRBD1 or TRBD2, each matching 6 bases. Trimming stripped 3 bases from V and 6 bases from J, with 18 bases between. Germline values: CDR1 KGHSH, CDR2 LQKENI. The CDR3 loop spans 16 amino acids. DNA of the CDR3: TGTGCCAGCTCACCTGAAGGGGGGAGACGCCCCAATGAGCAGTTCTTC. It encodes CASSPEGGRRPNEQFF.

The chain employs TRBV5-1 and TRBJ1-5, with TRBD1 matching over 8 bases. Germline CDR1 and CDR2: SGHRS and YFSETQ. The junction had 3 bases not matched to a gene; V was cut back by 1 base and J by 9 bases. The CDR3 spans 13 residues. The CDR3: CASSLNRGRPQHF. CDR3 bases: TGCGCCAGCAGCTTGAACAGGGGGAGGCCCCAGCATTTT.